This T cell receptor beta chain came from a study of CD4+ T cells in melanoma. General study results and limits: A reported correlation linked neoantigen-specific CD4+ T cells to CD8+, macrophage and B cell function. Diverse differentiation states were reported for melanoma neoantigen-specific CD4+ T cells.

CDR3 length: 14 amino acids. Germline V lookup: CDR1 SGHVS, CDR2 FQNEAQ. V lost 7 bases, J lost 6 bases, and 8 bases stayed unmatched. The method was immunoSEQ multiplex PCR; TCRdb's version includes in-frame clones alone and lacks a portion of them. The table lists about 140,000 clones, about nine tenths of them singletons. To note about this clone: What it binds is unknown.

The TCR comes from a human donor with melanoma. The chain recombines TRBV7-8 with TRBJ2-7; 11 bases are shared with TRBD2. CDR3 loop: CASIRTSGWGEQYF. The CDR3 DNA follows: TGTGCCAGCATCCGGACTAGCGGGTGGGGCGAGCAGTACTTC.